The TCR beta chain under discussion was sequenced for a study of blood T cell repertoires in COVID-19. With 5 bases clipped from V and 3 bases from J, the junction kept 3 bases outside the gene matches. CDR1 and CDR2 (germline): SGHTA, FQGTGA. The CDR3 is made up of 13 amino acids. The table came from immunoSEQ multiplex PCR; TCRdb's copy has only in-frame clones and leaves some out. The table has under 200,000 clones, roughly 83% seen once. This chain uses TRBV7-3 with TRBJ1-1; 7 bases map to TRBD1. Material: peripheral blood. The receptor's source is a human donor in a cohort sampled during active COVID-19. The CDR3 bases are TGTGCCAGCAGCCCCGACAGGGACACTGAAGCTTTCTTT. Translated: CASSPDRDTEAFF.